Listed here is a single TCR beta chain. CDR1 SGHNT and CDR2 YENEEA come from the germline V gene. V lost 4 bases, J lost 5 bases, and 5 bases lay in between. This CDR3 spans 11 amino acids. Using immunoSEQ multiplex PCR, the repertoire was profiled, and TCRdb retains in-frame clones only, with some absent. The data show about 120,000 clones, around 83% seen once. This sample was included in a study of blood T cell repertoires in COVID-19. The sequenced sample consisted of peripheral blood. This clonotype was sampled from a man aged 40-50 years with acute or convalescent COVID-19. V and J are TRBV11-3 and TRBJ2-5; TRBD1 might be the D (5 bases). CDR3 protein: CASSSGETQYF. CDR3 DNA sequence: TGTGCCAGCAGCTCAGGGGAGACCCAGTACTTC. Full variable domain (missing parts from reference TRBV11-3 and TRBJ2-5): EAGVVQSPRYKIIEKKQPVAFWCNPISGHNTLYWYLQNLGQGPELLIRYENEEAVDDSQLPKDRFSAERLKGVDSTLKIQPAELGDSAVYLCASSSGETQYFGPGTRLLVL.